The source of this TCR beta chain is a study of T-cell memory formation after mild COVID-19. Constant-segment primers and 5'RACE yielded cDNA libraries for TCR alpha and TCR beta, each carrying sample barcodes and UMIs. TCRdb passed the 5' RACE reads through MiXCR, listing each CDR3 protein once. Among about 560,000 distinct CDR3 sequences listed, 15% to 20% were seen once. Study-wide results and caveats: The second-wave clones peaking on day 37 were not confirmed as SARS-CoV-2-specific. Researchers report contracting CD4+ clones mostly in CM and EM, with CD8+ clones in EMRA.

The table lists this clonotype with many counts. Its antigen remains unknown. V was pared by 2 bases and J by 4 bases, with 12 bases between. Germline V gives CDR1 DFQATT, CDR2 SNEGSKA (reference sequence). The CDR3 runs to 14 residues. The V gene is TRBV20-1, the J gene TRBJ1-5; TRBD1 might be the D (6 bases). Sequenced sample: PBMCs or a T cell subset sorted from them (not recorded which). This TCR was recovered from an adult woman who had mild COVID-19 (a few samples of this study predate the infection). Cell type and time point are not known. The CDR3 region has the DNA TGCAGTGCTAGACAGGGGCCCCCTAATCAGCCCCAGCATTTT. This codes for CSARQGPPNQPQHF.